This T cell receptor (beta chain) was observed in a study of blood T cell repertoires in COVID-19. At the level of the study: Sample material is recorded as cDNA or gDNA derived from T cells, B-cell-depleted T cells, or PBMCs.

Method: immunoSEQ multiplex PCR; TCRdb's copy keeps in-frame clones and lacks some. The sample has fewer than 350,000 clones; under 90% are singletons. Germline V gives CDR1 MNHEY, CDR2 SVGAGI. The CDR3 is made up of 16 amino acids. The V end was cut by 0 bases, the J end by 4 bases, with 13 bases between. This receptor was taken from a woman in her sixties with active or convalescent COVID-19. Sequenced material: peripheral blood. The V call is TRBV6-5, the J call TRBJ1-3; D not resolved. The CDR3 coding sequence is TGTGCCAGCAGTTACTCCTTCCCCAGCGCCGGAAACACCATATATTTT. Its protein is CASSYSFPSAGNTIYF.